These T cell receptor beta chains were read from a single sample in a study of CD8+CD57+ T cells in acquired aplastic anemia. TCRdb reprocessed the reads via MiXCR and lists one record per CDR3 protein. This sample yields roughly 120,000 distinct CDR3 sequences, of which 45% to 60% are seen a single time; roughly 28% belongs to the top ten. The sequenced material came from sorted CD4+, CD8+, or CD8+CD57+ T cells (not recorded which) from PBMCs. The receptors come from a human donor with aplastic anemia. Each CDR3 is given with its conserved first and last residue. D genes are given only for firm matches. Size is stated for part of the rows, as once, few or many counts, or as a class when the clone is expanded.

TRBJ1-2	-	-	TRBV10-3	CAISESQVFYGYTF	TGTGCCATCAGTGAGTCTCAAGTGTTCTATGGCTACACCTTC
TRBJ1-5	TRBD1	few	TRBV2	CASGTGAFQPQHF	TGTGCCAGTGGGACAGGGGCTTTTCAGCCCCAGCATTTT
TRBJ2-1	-	-	TRBV29-1	CSVEDPQVYNEQFF	TGCAGCGTTGAAGATCCCCAGGTTTACAATGAGCAGTTCTTC
TRBJ2-3	-	many	TRBV20-1	CSARDWIGGNVGTDTQYF	TGCAGTGCTAGAGATTGGATAGGGGGGAATGTGGGCACAGATACGCAGTATTTT
TRBJ1-6	-	-	TRBV7-9	CASSWGDSPLHF	TGTGCCAGCAGTTGGGGCGACTCACCCCTCCACTTT
TRBJ1-2	-	once	TRBV25-1	CASSEFSGWESSYGYTF	TGTGCCAGCAGTGAATTTTCCGGCTGGGAAAGTTCCTATGGCTACACCTTC
TRBJ2-5	TRBD2	-	TRBV7-8	CASSLWAGGRETQYF	TGTGCCAGCAGCTTATGGGCGGGGGGGCGTGAGACCCAGTACTTC
TRBJ2-1	TRBD2	few	TRBV4-3	CASSQARVGGGNEQFF	TGCGCCAGCAGCCAAGCCCGTGTGGGGGGGGGCAATGAGCAGTTCTTC
TRBJ2-7	-	few	TRBV2	CASTSSVRGPYEQYF	TGTGCCAGCACCTCTAGCGTGAGGGGGCCCTACGAGCAGTACTTC
TRBJ2-6	-	many	TRBV20-1	CSALPGRVFSGANVLTF	TGCAGTGCTCTTCCGGGACGGGTTTTCTCTGGGGCCAACGTCCTGACTTTC
TRBJ2-3	TRBD2	few	TRBV19	CASSIRSGGVADTQYF	TGTGCCAGTAGTATAAGGAGCGGGGGGGTCGCAGATACGCAGTATTTT
TRBJ2-2	-	few	TRBV2	CASSGGQHTGELFF	TGTGCCAGCAGTGGCGGACAGCACACCGGGGAGCTGTTTTTT
TRBJ1-2	-	-	TRBV2	CASSPQTGGFYGCTF	TGTGCCAGCAGCCCACAAACTGGAGGGTTCTATGGCTGCACCTTC
TRBJ1-5	-	many	TRBV7-9	CASSPSSNQPQHF	TGTGCCAGCAGCCCCTCTAGCAATCAGCCCCAGCATTTT
TRBJ2-5	-	-	TRBV20-1	CSAQETQYF	TGCAGTGCTCAAGAGACCCAGTACTTC
TRBJ2-7	-	few	TRBV15	CATSRDSGESGEQYF	TGTGCCACCAGCAGAGACTCAGGGGAGAGCGGCGAGCAGTACTTC
TRBJ2-5	-	few	TRBV20-1	CSAAGVGLETQYF	TGCAGTGCTGCAGGCGTCGGACTAGAGACCCAGTACTTC
TRBJ2-1	-	few	TRBV7-8	CASSARHNEQFF	TGTGCCAGCAGCGCACGTCACAATGAGCAGTTCTTC
TRBJ2-5	-	-	TRBV20-1	CSARDGAGLGETQYF	TGCAGTGCTAGAGATGGGGCAGGGCTAGGGGAGACCCAGTACTTC
TRBJ1-1	-	-	TRBV2	CASTGQPNTEAFF	TGTGCCAGCACAGGACAGCCGAACACTGAAGCTTTCTTT
TRBJ1-1	TRBD1	once	TRBV12-5	CASGGTGGTEAFF	TGTGCTAGTGGTGGTACAGGGGGCACTGAAGCTTTCTTT
TRBJ1-6	TRBD1	-	TRBV18	CASSRPGGGSYNSPLHF	TGTGCCAGCTCACGACCAGGGGGCGGGTCCTATAATTCACCCCTCCACTTT
TRBJ2-7	TRBD1	-	TRBV2	CAGSDPTGGYCEQYF	TGTGCCGGCAGTGACCCGACAGGGGGATACTGCGAGCAGTACTTC